This T cell receptor (beta chain) was captured by sequencing in a study of T-cell reconstitution after alpha-beta-depleted transplantation in children. The authors prepared the TCRbeta library with unique molecular identifiers. Each CDR3 protein gets one entry after TCRdb re-called the PCR reads with MiXCR. Altogether about 540,000 distinct CDR3 sequences are present, 15% to 20% being singletons, with the ten largest covering less than 4%. Germline CDR1 and CDR2: ENHRY and SYGVKD. With 0 bases removed from V and 11 bases from J, the gap between germline ends came to 5 bases. CDR3 length equals 12 residues.

The material sequenced was PBMCs from the stem cell graft donor, taken from the stem cell graft. The gene calls are TRBV10-3 and TRBJ1-6, with unresolved D. This receptor was taken from a human donor who donated a stem cell graft to a child with acute lymphoblastic leukemia. CDR3 nucleotides: TGTGCCATCAGTGAGTCGATTCCACCCCTCCACTTT. Its translation is CAISESIPPLHF.